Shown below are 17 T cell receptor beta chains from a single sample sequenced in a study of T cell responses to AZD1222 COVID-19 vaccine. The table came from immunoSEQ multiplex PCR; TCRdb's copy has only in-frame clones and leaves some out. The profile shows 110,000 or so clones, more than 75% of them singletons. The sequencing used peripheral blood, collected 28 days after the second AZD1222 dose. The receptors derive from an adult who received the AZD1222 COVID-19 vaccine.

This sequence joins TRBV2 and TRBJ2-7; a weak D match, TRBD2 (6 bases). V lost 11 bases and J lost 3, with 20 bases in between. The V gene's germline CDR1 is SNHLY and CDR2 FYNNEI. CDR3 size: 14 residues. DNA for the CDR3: TGTGCCCAGACCAGCCCCCAGGGAGGCTACGAGCAGTACTTC. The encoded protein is CAQTSPQGGYEQYF.

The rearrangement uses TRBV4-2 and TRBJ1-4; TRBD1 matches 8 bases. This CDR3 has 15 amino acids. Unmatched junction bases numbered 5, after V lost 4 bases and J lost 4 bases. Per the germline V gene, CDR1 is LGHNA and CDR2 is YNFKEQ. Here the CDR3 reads CASSRDRGDNEKLFF. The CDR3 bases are TGTGCCAGCAGCCGTGACAGGGGCGATAATGAAAAACTGTTTTTT.

CDR3 protein: CASSYRTVNEKLFF. The CDR3 DNA reads as TGTGCCAGCAGTTACAGGACCGTTAATGAAAAACTGTTTTTT. This chain connects TRBV6-2 or TRBV6-3 to TRBJ1-4, with no clear D. This CDR3 spans 14 amino acids. Germline CDR1 is MNHEY and CDR2 is SVGEGT. V lost 2 bases to trimming and J lost 4 bases, with 8 bases between them.

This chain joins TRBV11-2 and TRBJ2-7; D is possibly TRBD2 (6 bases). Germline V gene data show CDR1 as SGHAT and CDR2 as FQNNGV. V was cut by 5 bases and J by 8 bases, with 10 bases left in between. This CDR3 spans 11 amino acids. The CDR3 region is CASSKTSQQYF. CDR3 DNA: TGTGCCAGCAGCAAAACTAGCCAGCAGTACTTC.

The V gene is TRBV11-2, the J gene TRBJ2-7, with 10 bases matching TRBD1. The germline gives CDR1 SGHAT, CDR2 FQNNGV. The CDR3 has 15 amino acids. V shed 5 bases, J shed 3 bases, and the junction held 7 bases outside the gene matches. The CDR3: CASSATGTGVYEQYF. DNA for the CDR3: TGTGCCAGCAGCGCCACCGGGACAGGGGTCTACGAGCAGTACTTC.

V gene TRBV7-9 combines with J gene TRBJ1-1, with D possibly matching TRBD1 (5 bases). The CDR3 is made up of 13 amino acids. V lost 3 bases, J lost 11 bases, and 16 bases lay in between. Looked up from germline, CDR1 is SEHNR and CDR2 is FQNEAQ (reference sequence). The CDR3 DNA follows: TGTGCCAGCAGCTTTTACGGGGAGGGGCGGGCTTTCTTT. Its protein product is CASSFYGEGRAFF.

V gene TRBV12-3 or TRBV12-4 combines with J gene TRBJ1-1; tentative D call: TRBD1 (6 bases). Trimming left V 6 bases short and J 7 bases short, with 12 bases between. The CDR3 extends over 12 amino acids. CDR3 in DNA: TGTGCCAGCAGGTACCGACAGGATGAAGCTTTCTTT. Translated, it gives CASRYRQDEAFF.

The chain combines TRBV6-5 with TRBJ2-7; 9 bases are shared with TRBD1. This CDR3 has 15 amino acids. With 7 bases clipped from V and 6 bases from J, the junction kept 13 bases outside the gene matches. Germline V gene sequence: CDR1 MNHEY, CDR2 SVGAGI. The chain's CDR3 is CASKFGDREFGEQYF. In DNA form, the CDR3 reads TGTGCCAGCAAGTTCGGGGACAGGGAGTTTGGCGAGCAGTACTTC.

CDR3 DNA sequence: TGTGCCAGCAGCTTCCCCGGGACAGGGATGGCTTTCTTT. Amino acids: CASSFPGTGMAFF. The genes are TRBV11-2 and TRBJ1-1, with TRBD1 matching 9 bases. This CDR3 is 13 amino acids long. The V gene's germline CDR1 is SGHAT and CDR2 FQNNGV. V trimming: 3 bases; J trimming: 11 bases; junction bases outside the gene matches: 7.

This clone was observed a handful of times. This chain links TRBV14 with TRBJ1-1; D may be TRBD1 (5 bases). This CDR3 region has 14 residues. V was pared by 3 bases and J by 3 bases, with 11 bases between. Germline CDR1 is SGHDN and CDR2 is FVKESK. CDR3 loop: CASSQVRGHTEAFF. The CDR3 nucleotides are TGTGCCAGCAGCCAGGTACGGGGACACACTGAAGCTTTCTTT.

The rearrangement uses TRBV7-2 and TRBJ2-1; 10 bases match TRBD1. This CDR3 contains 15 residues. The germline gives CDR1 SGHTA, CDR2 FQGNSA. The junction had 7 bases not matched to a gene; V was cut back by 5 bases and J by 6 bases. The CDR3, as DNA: TGTGCCAGCAGCACCCGACAGGGGGCACGCAATGAGCAGTTCTTC. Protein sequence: CASSTRQGARNEQFF.

The CDR3 region has the DNA TGTGCCAGCAGTTTATCTGAAAGACTTGGCGAGCAGGCTTTCTTT. Translated, it gives CASSLSERLGEQAFF. The V gene is TRBV28, the J gene TRBJ1-1; D unclear. Trimming removed 1 base from V and 11 bases from J, with 20 bases in between. CDR3 length equals 15 residues. Germline values: CDR1 MDHEN, CDR2 SYDVKM.

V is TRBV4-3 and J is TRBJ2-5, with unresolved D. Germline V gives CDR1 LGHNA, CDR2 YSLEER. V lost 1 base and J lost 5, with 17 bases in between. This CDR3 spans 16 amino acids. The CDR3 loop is CASSQGVVNQIETQYF. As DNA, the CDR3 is TGCGCCAGCAGCCAAGGGGTCGTTAATCAGATTGAGACCCAGTACTTC.

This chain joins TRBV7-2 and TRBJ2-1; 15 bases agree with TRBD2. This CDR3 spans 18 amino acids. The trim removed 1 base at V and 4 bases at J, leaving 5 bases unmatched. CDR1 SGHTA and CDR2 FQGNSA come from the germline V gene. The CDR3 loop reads CASSLVGTSGGYYNEQFF. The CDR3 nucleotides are TGTGCCAGCAGCTTAGTCGGGACTAGCGGGGGGTATTACAATGAGCAGTTCTTC.

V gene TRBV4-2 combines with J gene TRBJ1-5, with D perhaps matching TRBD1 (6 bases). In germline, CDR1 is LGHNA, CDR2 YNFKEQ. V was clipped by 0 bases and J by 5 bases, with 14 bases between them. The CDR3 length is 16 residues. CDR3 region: CASSQETGPRHQPQHF. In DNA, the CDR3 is TGTGCCAGCAGCCAAGAAACAGGGCCAAGACATCAGCCCCAGCATTTT.

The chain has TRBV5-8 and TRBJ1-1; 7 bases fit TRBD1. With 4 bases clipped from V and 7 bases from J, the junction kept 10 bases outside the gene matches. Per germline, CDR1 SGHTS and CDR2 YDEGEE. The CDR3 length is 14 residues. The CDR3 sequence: CASSRRTGVHEAFF. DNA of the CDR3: TGTGCCAGCAGCCGTCGAACAGGGGTACATGAAGCTTTCTTT.

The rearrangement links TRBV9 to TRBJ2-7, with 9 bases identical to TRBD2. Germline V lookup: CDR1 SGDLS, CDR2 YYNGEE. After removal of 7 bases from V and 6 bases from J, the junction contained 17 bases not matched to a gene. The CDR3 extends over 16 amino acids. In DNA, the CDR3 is TGTGCCAGCTCTACACTTCCGGGACTAGCTCTGGGCGAGCAGTACTTC. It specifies CASSTLPGLALGEQYF.